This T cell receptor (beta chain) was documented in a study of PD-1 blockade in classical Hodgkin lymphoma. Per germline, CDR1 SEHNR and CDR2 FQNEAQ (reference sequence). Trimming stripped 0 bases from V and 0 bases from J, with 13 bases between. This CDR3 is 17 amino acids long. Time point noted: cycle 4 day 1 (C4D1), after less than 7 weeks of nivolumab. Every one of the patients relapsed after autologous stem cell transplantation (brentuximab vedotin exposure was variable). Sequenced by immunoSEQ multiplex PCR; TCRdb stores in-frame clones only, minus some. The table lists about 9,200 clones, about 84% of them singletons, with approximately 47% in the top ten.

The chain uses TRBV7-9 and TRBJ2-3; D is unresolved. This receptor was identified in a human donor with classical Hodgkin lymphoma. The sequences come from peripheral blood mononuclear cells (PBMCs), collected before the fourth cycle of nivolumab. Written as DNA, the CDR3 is TGTGCCAGCAGCTTAGCGAGGCAGTCGGCTAGCACAGATACGCAGTATTTT. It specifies CASSLARQSASTDTQYF.